This is a list of T cell receptor beta chains from one sample in a study of blood T cell repertoires in COVID-19. Repertoires were generated with immunoSEQ multiplex PCR, while TCRdb's copy carries only in-frame clones and drops some. The top ten clones hold approximately 1.7% of a sample with roughly 230,000 clones, around 89% of them seen once. Sequencing input: peripheral blood. The source is a man aged 65 to 79 with acute or convalescent COVID-19. CDR3s include the opening cysteine and the closing phenylalanine or tryptophan. D genes are given only for firm matches. Only part of the rows carry a size: once, few, many, or a class if the clone is expanded.

V	size	D	J	DNA	CDR3
TRBV5-1	.	TRBD2	TRBJ2-1	TGCGCCAGCAGCTTGGCCCCAGCGGGAACTAACAATGAGCAGTTCTTC	CASSLAPAGTNNEQFF
TRBV29-1	.	TRBD1	TRBJ2-7	TGCAGCGTGGTGACAGGGGGTAGCTCCTACGAGCAGTACTTC	CSVVTGGSSYEQYF
TRBV11-1	.	.	TRBJ2-3	TGTGCCAGCAGCTTAGTTAGGGGAACAGATACGCAGTATTTT	CASSLVRGTDTQYF
TRBV18	.	.	TRBJ2-2	TGTGCCAGCTCACCCGATCTGAGAACCGGGGAGCTGTTTTTT	CASSPDLRTGELFF
TRBV9	.	.	TRBJ2-5	TGTGCCAGCAGCGTAGAGGCAGGGCCTTTTGTAGAGACCCAGTACTTC	CASSVEAGPFVETQYF
TRBV20-1	.	TRBD2	TRBJ2-2	TGCAGTGCTAGTCTGGCGGGAGGGTCCGGGGAGCTGTTTTTT	CSASLAGGSGELFF
TRBV4-1	few	TRBD1	TRBJ1-1	TGCGCCAGCAGCCAAGCGGACAGGGGGAGCACTGAAGCTTTCTTT	CASSQADRGSTEAFF
TRBV5-1	.	TRBD1	TRBJ1-1	TGCGCCAGCAGCCGCCAGGGGGCTGGCACTGAAGCTTTCTTT	CASSRQGAGTEAFF
TRBV3-1/TRBV3-2	.	.	TRBJ2-2	TGTGCCAGCGCCCTAAACGGGGGCACCGGGGAGCTGTTTTTT	CASALNGGTGELFF
TRBV6-2/TRBV6-3	.	TRBD2	TRBJ2-3	TGTGCCAGCAGCCGAGGACTAGCGGGAGTTGTTACGCAGTATTTT	CASSRGLAGVVTQYF
TRBV5-1	.	TRBD2	TRBJ2-1	TGCGCCAGCAGCGTGACTAGCGGGAGGGTCGGTGAGCAGTTCTTC	CASSVTSGRVGEQFF
TRBV6-5	.	.	TRBJ2-5	TGTGCCAGCAGTCGCTCAGGAGAGACCCAGTACTTC	CASSRSGETQYF
TRBV7-2	once	.	TRBJ1-5	TGTGCCAGCAGCAGCGGAGGGAACAATCAGCCCCAGCATTTT	CASSSGGNNQPQHF
TRBV3-1/TRBV3-2	once	.	TRBJ2-4	TGTGCCAGCAGCCAAGGAGACAGCCTCCAGTACTTC	CASSQGDSLQYF
TRBV4-1	.	.	TRBJ2-3	TGCGCCAGCAGCCCACAGGGCCCTAGCACAGATACGCAGTATTTT	CASSPQGPSTDTQYF
TRBV2	.	.	TRBJ2-6	TGTGCCAGCAGTCCTCAAATACTCTCTGGGGCCAACGTCCTGACTTTC	CASSPQILSGANVLTF
TRBV7-9	.	.	TRBJ1-1	TGTGCCAGCAGCGCCCGGGCTCAGGGCTCTGAAGCTTTCTTT	CASSARAQGSEAFF
TRBV2	.	.	TRBJ2-1	TGTGCCAGCAGGCAGGGCTCCTACAATGAGCAGTTCTTC	CASRQGSYNEQFF
TRBV19	.	.	TRBJ1-1	TGTGCCAGTAGTACCCGCCCCGGTTCGCCTGAAGCTTTCTTT	CASSTRPGSPEAFF
TRBV7-9	.	TRBD1	TRBJ1-4	TGTGCCAGCAGCCTCGGGACAGGGAATGAAAAACTGTTTTTT	CASSLGTGNEKLFF
TRBV29-1	.	.	TRBJ2-7	TGCAGCGTTGGTCAGGGGATCTACGAGCAGTACTTC	CSVGQGIYEQYF
TRBV29-1	once	.	TRBJ1-2	TGCAGCGTTGACCCAGGGGAAGACACCTTC	CSVDPGEDTF
TRBV28	.	.	TRBJ2-3	TGTGCCAGCAGCCTCATGACTCTCACAGATACGCAGTATTTT	CASSLMTLTDTQYF
TRBV5-6	.	TRBD1	TRBJ1-2	TGTGCCAGCAGCTTGGGAGGGGGCAATGGCTACACCTTC	CASSLGGGNGYTF
TRBV19	once	TRBD1	TRBJ2-2	TGTGCCAGTACTCTTTCTGACAGGGCTGGCGGGGAGCTGTTTTTT	CASTLSDRAGGELFF
TRBV27	.	TRBD2	TRBJ2-2	TGTGCCAGCAGTCCCCGGACAATCCGGGACTATAACACCGGGGAGCTGTTTTTT	CASSPRTIRDYNTGELFF
TRBV7-3	once	.	TRBJ2-2	TGTGCCAGCAGCTTACTCGTCTCGGGGTCGGGCGGGGAGCTGTTTTTT	CASSLLVSGSGGELFF
TRBV18	.	.	TRBJ2-7	TGTGCCAGCTCACCATCAGGAACTTCCTACGAGCAGTACTTC	CASSPSGTSYEQYF
TRBV11-3	once	TRBD2	TRBJ2-3	TGTGCCAGCAGTAAGACTAGCGGGACCACAGATACGCAGTATTTT	CASSKTSGTTDTQYF
TRBV27	.	.	TRBJ1-6	TGTGCCAGCCGCCAAAGGGGGGGCTTGAATTCACCCCTCCACTTT	CASRQRGGLNSPLHF
TRBV2	.	.	TRBJ2-3	TGTGCCAGCAGTGGGACAGCAGATACGCAGTATTTT	CASSGTADTQYF
TRBV5-1	.	.	TRBJ1-1	TGCGCCAGCAGCATCACGGGGGACCTGGGCACTGAAGCTTTCTTT	CASSITGDLGTEAFF
TRBV7-9	.	.	TRBJ2-3	TGTGCCAGCAGCCCCCGAGAGATTTATACGCAGTATTTT	CASSPREIYTQYF
TRBV7-2	.	TRBD1	TRBJ1-5	TGTGCCAGCAGCGGCCAAGGGGGCGCATCTCAGCCCCAGCATTTT	CASSGQGGASQPQHF
TRBV7-9	.	.	TRBJ1-4	TGTGCCAGCAGCTTAGCGGAGGGGATTGAAAAACTGTTTTTT	CASSLAEGIEKLFF
TRBV20-1	once	.	TRBJ2-3	TGCAGTGCTAGTCCACTCACTAGCTTGGGTGACACCCATCCAAATACGCAGTATTTT	CSASPLTSLGDTHPNTQYF
TRBV6-5	.	.	TRBJ1-5	TGTGCCAGCAGTTACTCGAGGCAGGGCCACCAGCCCCAGCATTTT	CASSYSRQGHQPQHF
TRBV19	.	TRBD2	TRBJ2-2	TGTGCCAGTACCCTCGGACTAGCGGGAGGAACCGGGGAGCTGTTTTTT	CASTLGLAGGTGELFF
TRBV19	once	TRBD1	TRBJ1-5	TGTGCCAGTAGTCCCCGACAGGGGTTGGGTCAGCCCCAGCATTTT	CASSPRQGLGQPQHF
TRBV10-3	.	TRBD1	TRBJ2-7	TGTGCCATCAGTGGGTCCCCGGGACAGGGTGTGGGCGAGCAGTACTTC	CAISGSPGQGVGEQYF
TRBV19	.	.	TRBJ1-2	TGTGCCAGTAGTATAGGGCCAAGTAACTATGGCTACACCTTC	CASSIGPSNYGYTF
TRBV6-5	.	.	TRBJ2-7	TGTGCCAGCAGTTCAACCGGGACATCCTACGAGCAGTACTTC	CASSSTGTSYEQYF
TRBV7-2	.	.	TRBJ1-1	TGTGCCAGCAGCGGCATGACTGAAGCTTTCTTT	CASSGMTEAFF
TRBV19	.	TRBD1	TRBJ1-5	TGTGCCAGTAGTATAGGGCAGGGGGGCAATCAGCCCCAGCATTTT	CASSIGQGGNQPQHF
TRBV30	.	.	TRBJ2-1	TGTGCCTGGAGGAAGAGGGGGGGATACAATGAGCAGTTCTTC	CAWRKRGGYNEQFF
TRBV27	.	.	TRBJ2-7	TGTGCCAGCAGTTTATCTCGTGTAGCTACCACCTACGAGCAGTACTTC	CASSLSRVATTYEQYF
TRBV12-3/TRBV12-4	.	.	TRBJ2-2	TGTGCCAGCACCCGGTTTAGGGAGCTGTTTTTT	CASTRFRELFF